Following are 16 T cell receptor beta chains from one sample sequenced in a study of post-analysis software for immune sequencing data. Study-level findings and limits: The five TRBV segments detected at higher frequency in patients than in controls included TRBV5-6, TRBV5-1 and TRBV20-1.

Unique molecular identifiers tagged the TCR beta cDNA libraries. Via MiXCR, TCRdb re-called the PCR reads, giving one row per CDR3 protein. The repertoire has around 400,000 distinct CDR3 sequences, less than 40% of them found once; the top ten carry roughly 8.2%. Their specific antigens are unknown. Input material: blood. The receptors come from a girl aged 2-9 years with multiple sclerosis.

The chain employs TRBV20-1 and TRBJ2-3; TRBD1 agrees at 8 bases. V was clipped by 2 bases and J by 4 bases; unmatched bases: 5. The CDR3 extends over 14 amino acids. The V gene's germline CDR1 is DFQATT and CDR2 SNEGSKA (reference sequence). The CDR3, as DNA: TGCAGTGCTAGAACGACAGGGGCAGCAGATACGCAGTATTTT. The encoded protein is CSARTTGAADTQYF.

The V and J genes are TRBV9 and TRBJ1-6; D is unresolved. V was shortened by 1 base and J by 3 bases, with 8 bases between the two germline ends. The germline CDR1 and CDR2 sequences are SGDLS and YYNGEE. CDR3 length equals 15 residues. CDR3 loop: CASSVSTVYNSPLHF. The CDR3 coding sequence is TGTGCCAGCAGCGTATCAACGGTCTATAATTCACCCCTCCACTTT.

The rearrangement uses TRBV20-1 and TRBJ2-3; D gene unclear. The germline gives CDR1 DFQATT, CDR2 SNEGSKA (reference sequence). This CDR3 has 13 amino acids. V gave up 3 bases and J gave up 2 bases, with 9 bases separating them. CDR3 protein: CSARPMNTDTQYF. CDR3 nucleotide sequence: TGCAGTGCTAGGCCCATGAACACAGATACGCAGTATTTT.

The rearrangement joins TRBV20-1 to TRBJ2-5; 10 bases map to TRBD2. The DNA end lines up better with TRBJ2-7; the J call may be wrong. This CDR3 has 15 amino acids. From germline, CDR1 is DFQATT and CDR2 SNEGSKA (reference sequence). CDR3 in DNA: TGCAGTGCTAGAGATCTTACTAGCGGGACCTACGAGCAGTACTTC. Translating it yields CSARDLTSGTYEQYF.

This chain joins TRBV11-2 and TRBJ1-5; D perhaps matches TRBD1 (5 bases). Trimming pared 2 bases from V and 6 bases from J, leaving 14 bases between. There are 15 residues in the CDR3. Germline V lookup: CDR1 SGHAT, CDR2 FQNNGV. CDR3 sequence reads: CASSLTAGSGQPQHF. The CDR3 nucleotides read TGTGCCAGCAGCTTAACGGCAGGGTCGGGTCAGCCCCAGCATTTT.

This clonotype was observed once. V and J are TRBV6-2 or TRBV6-3 and TRBJ2-3; no firm D call. Per germline, CDR1 MNHEY and CDR2 SVGEGT. This CDR3 is built from 14 residues. Trimming took off 10 bases at V and 2 bases at J, with 16 bases between the two ends. CDR3 sequence reads: CATRWGSNTDTQYF. CDR3 in DNA: TGTGCCACCCGATGGGGTTCGAACACAGATACGCAGTATTTT.

The V call is TRBV7-2, the J call TRBJ2-3; TRBD2 matches 8 bases. The germline CDR1 and CDR2 sequences are SGHTA and FQGNSA. The CDR3 runs to 20 residues. J gave up 1 base and V 4 bases, and 19 bases lay outside the gene matches. The CDR3 loop is CASSSPSRSGRFLGTDTQYF. In nucleotides, the CDR3 is TGTGCCAGCAGCTCCCCCAGTCGCAGCGGGAGATTCTTGGGCACAGATACGCAGTATTTT.

This clonotype appeared a few times. The genes are TRBV12-3 or TRBV12-4 and TRBJ2-4; D possibly uses TRBD1 or TRBD2 (5 bases each). The V end lost 6 bases, the J end lost 13 bases, and 22 bases lay between the germline ends. The CDR3 loop spans 14 amino acids. CDR3 DNA: TGTGCCAGCAGCCTAACGCTGGGGGAAGACGTGCAGTACTTC. Amino acid sequence: CASSLTLGEDVQYF.

Only a few counts were recorded for this clonotype. The gene calls are TRBV15 and TRBJ2-3, with 7 bases identical to TRBD1. V dropped 4 bases and J dropped 3; count of bases not matched to a gene: 10. CDR1 LNHNV and CDR2 YYDKDF come from the germline V gene (reference sequence). The CDR3 has 16 amino acids. CDR3 in DNA: TGTGCCACCAGCACCGGAACAGGGGTGAGGACAGATACGCAGTATTTT. Translating gives CATSTGTGVRTDTQYF.

The chain employs TRBV6-6 and TRBJ1-4, with 9 bases identical to TRBD1. This CDR3 region has 15 residues. J was trimmed by 6 bases and V by 5 bases; bases with no gene match: 7. The V gene's germline CDR1 is MNHNY and CDR2 SVGAGI (reference sequence). In DNA, the CDR3 is TGTGCCAGCAGTGGGGAGACAGGGGGATATGAAAAACTGTTTTTT. This gives the protein CASSGETGGYEKLFF.

This clonotype was counted between two and nine times. The J gene is TRBJ1-5, the V gene TRBV7-9; D remains unclear. With 8 bases removed from V and 4 bases from J, the gap between germline ends came to 24 bases. Germline CDR1 and CDR2: SEHNR and FQNEAQ (reference sequence). The CDR3 contains 17 residues. Here the CDR3 reads CASPSPVGRAGNQPQHF. For the CDR3, the DNA is TGTGCCAGCCCTTCTCCTGTAGGCCGGGCGGGTAATCAGCCCCAGCATTTT.

The chain recombines TRBV7-9 with TRBJ2-7, with D maybe TRBD1 (5 bases). The end of the DNA aligns better with TRBJ2-5, so the J call may be wrong. The CDR3 runs to 15 residues. CDR1 is SEHNR and CDR2 is FQNEAQ in the germline V gene (reference sequence). CDR3 protein: CASSLWARVRETQYF. The CDR3 DNA sequence: TGTGCCAGCAGCTTATGGGCCAGGGTCCGGGAGACCCAGTACTTC.

J is TRBJ1-3 and V is TRBV4-1; no definite D call. This CDR3 is built from 17 residues. Trimming removed 0 bases at V and 4 bases at J, with 16 bases between. Germline CDR1 and CDR2: MGHRA and YSYEKL. In nucleotides, the CDR3 is TGCGCCAGCAGCCAAGAGTTCGGTCTGGTCCCGGGAAACACCATATATTTT. This gives the protein CASSQEFGLVPGNTIYF.

CDR3: CASSGTGRVYGYTF. The CDR3 nucleotides are TGTGCCAGCAGCGGGACAGGGCGGGTCTATGGCTACACCTTC. This chain uses TRBV7-9 with TRBJ1-2; 9 bases line up with TRBD1. This CDR3 comprises 14 residues. CDR1 is SEHNR and CDR2 is FQNEAQ in the germline V gene (reference sequence). The ends lost 5 bases at V and 4 bases at J; junction bases unmatched: 5.

This chain's CDR3 is CASSPLTLERAGTDTQYF. CDR3 in DNA: TGTGCCAGCAGTCCACTAACCTTAGAGCGGGCCGGCACAGATACGCAGTATTTT. The chain employs TRBV28 and TRBJ2-3; maybe TRBD2 (6 bases). Germline values: CDR1 MDHEN, CDR2 SYDVKM. This CDR3 is 18 amino acids long. The V and J ends lost 5 bases and 1 base respectively, with 22 bases between them.

The CDR3: CASSYTRGAYEQYF. The CDR3 DNA follows: TGTGCCAGCAGTTACACTAGGGGAGCGTACGAGCAGTACTTC. V gene TRBV6-5 combines with J gene TRBJ2-7, with D tentatively TRBD1 or TRBD2 (5 bases each). The germline gives CDR1 MNHEY, CDR2 SVGAGI. The V gene lost 2 bases and the J gene lost 4 bases, with 12 bases spanning the gap. The length of the CDR3 is 14 residues.